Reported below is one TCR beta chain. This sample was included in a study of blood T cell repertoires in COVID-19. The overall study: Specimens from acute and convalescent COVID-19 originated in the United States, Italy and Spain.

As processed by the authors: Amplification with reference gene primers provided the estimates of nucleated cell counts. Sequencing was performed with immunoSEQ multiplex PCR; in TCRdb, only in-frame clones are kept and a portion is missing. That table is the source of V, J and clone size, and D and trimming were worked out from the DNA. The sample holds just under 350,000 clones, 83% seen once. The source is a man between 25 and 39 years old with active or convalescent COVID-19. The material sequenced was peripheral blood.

For the CDR3, the DNA is TGCAGCGTTCCGCGGGAGGGCCTAGGGAATGAGCAGTTCTTC. It translates to CSVPREGLGNEQFF. The J gene is TRBJ2-1, the V gene TRBV29-1, with 9 positions matching TRBD2. V shed 5 bases, J shed 7 bases, and the junction held 9 bases outside the gene matches. Germline V gene data show CDR1 as SQVTM and CDR2 as ANQGSEA. The CDR3 sequence is 14 residues long.